These 25 T cell receptor beta chains came from one sample sequenced in a study of CD8 T cells in Susac syndrome. RNA amounts of roughly 0.45 to 1 ug underwent reverse transcription with random hexamers. From the immunoSEQ multiplex PCR reads, TCRdb called clonotypes with MiXCR, one entry per CDR3 protein. The table lists under 200,000 distinct CDR3 sequences, 93% of them singletons. The sample consisted of CD4+ T cells from PBMCs. These receptors all come from a human donor in good health.

The table lists this clonotype with a count of one. The rearrangement joins TRBV29-1 to TRBJ1-3; D is unclear. This CDR3 has 11 residues. V gave up 7 bases and J gave up 3 bases, with 7 bases separating them. CDR1 and CDR2 (germline): SQVTM, ANQGSEA. The CDR3 sequence is CSASIGNTIYF. Here the CDR3 DNA reads TGCAGCGCATCCATTGGAAACACCATATATTTT.

V gene TRBV6-5 combines with J gene TRBJ2-3, with a weak D call TRBD2 (5 bases). V was cut by 4 bases and J by 9 bases, with 14 bases left in between. Germline CDR1 and CDR2: MNHEY and SVGAGI. This CDR3 contains 13 residues. This CDR3 is CASSSPSSSTQYF. In DNA form, the CDR3 reads TGTGCCAGCAGTTCCCCGTCTAGCTCAACGCAGTATTTT.

The rearrangement uses TRBV12-3 or TRBV12-4 and TRBJ1-1; D is ambiguous. Trimming pared 3 bases from V and 6 bases from J, leaving 11 bases between. CDR3 size: 13 residues. As DNA, the CDR3 is TGTGCCAGCAGTTTCGGCAGAGCTGCTGAAGCTTTCTTT. Its translation: CASSFGRAAEAFF.

The V call is TRBV9, the J call TRBJ2-5; D possibly uses TRBD1 or TRBD2 (5 bases each). Trimming took off 0 bases at V and 7 bases at J, with 22 bases between the two ends. The CDR3 covers 17 residues. Germline assignment: CDR1 SGDLS and CDR2 YYNGEE. The CDR3 protein is CASSVGLSGTEKGTQYF. The CDR3 region has the DNA TGTGCCAGCAGCGTAGGATTATCAGGGACCGAAAAAGGGACCCAGTACTTC. Full variable domain (outside the CDR3, taken from reference TRBV9 and TRBJ2-5): DSGVTQTPKHLITATGQRVTLRCSPRSGDLSVYWYQQSLDQGLQFLIQYYNGEERAKGNILERFSAQQFPDLHSELNLSSLELGDSALYFCASSVGLSGTEKGTQYFGPGTRLLVL.

The gene calls are TRBV27 and TRBJ2-1; 7 nucleotides agree with TRBD1. Germline CDR1 MNHEY, CDR2 SMNVEV (reference sequence). The ends lost 3 bases at V and 0 bases at J; junction bases unmatched: 2. The CDR3 covers 15 residues. The CDR3 loop reads CASSLDRSSYNEQFF. CDR3 bases: TGTGCCAGCAGTTTGGACAGGAGCTCCTACAATGAGCAGTTCTTC.

The chain couples TRBV20-1 to TRBJ2-5; D is perhaps TRBD2 (6 bases). Germline CDR1 is DFQATT and CDR2 is SNEGSKA (reference sequence). This CDR3 is built from 13 residues. V was cut by 6 bases and J by 7 bases, with 18 bases left in between. CDR3 sequence reads: CSAAGLGIGTQYF. In DNA form, the CDR3 reads TGCAGTGCGGCGGGACTCGGGATAGGGACCCAGTACTTC.

V is TRBV5-1 and J is TRBJ2-1; 7 nucleotides align to TRBD1. The CDR3 sequence is 15 residues long. V was clipped by 5 bases and J by 0 bases; unmatched bases: 5. Germline lookup yields CDR1 SGHRS and CDR2 YFSETQ. The CDR3 protein is CASRGDSRSYNEQFF. CDR3 nucleotide sequence: TGCGCCAGCAGGGGGGACAGCCGCTCCTACAATGAGCAGTTCTTC. The whole variable domain, filled in from reference TRBV5-1 and TRBJ2-1, reads KAGVTQTPRYLIKTRGQQVTLSCSPISGHRSVSWYQQTPGQGLQFLFEYFSETQRNKGNFPGRFSGRQFSNSRSEMNVSTLELGDSALYLCASRGDSRSYNEQFFGPGTRLTVL.

The chain couples TRBV5-1 to TRBJ1-6; the D is unclear. This CDR3 has 16 residues. CDR1 and CDR2 from the germline V gene are SGHRS and YFSETQ. The V and J ends lost 6 bases and 3 bases respectively, with 16 bases between them. CDR3 in DNA: TGCGCCAGCACCACCACTGAGGTTCGCTATAATTCACCCCTCCACTTT. Translating it yields CASTTTEVRYNSPLHF.

This chain uses TRBV5-1 with TRBJ2-5; 14 nucleotides agree with TRBD2. CDR1 and CDR2 (germline): SGHRS, YFSETQ. The CDR3 runs to 17 residues. V shed 0 bases and J 5 bases; nucleotides not matched to a gene: 6. CDR3 in amino acids: CASSLGLAGGPAETQYF. CDR3 bases: TGCGCCAGCAGCTTGGGACTAGCGGGGGGGCCGGCGGAGACCCAGTACTTC. The whole variable domain, remainder taken from reference TRBV5-1 and TRBJ2-5, is KAGVTQTPRYLIKTRGQQVTLSCSPISGHRSVSWYQQTPGQGLQFLFEYFSETQRNKGNFPGRFSGRQFSNSRSEMNVSTLELGDSALYLCASSLGLAGGPAETQYFGPGTRLLVL.

The chain couples TRBV20-1 to TRBJ2-7; tentatively, D is TRBD2 (5 bases). Germline CDR1 reads DFQATT; CDR2 reads SNEGSKA (reference sequence). The CDR3 length is 14 residues. V shed 6 bases and J shed 2 bases, with 17 bases lying between them. CDR3 sequence: CSAPVGSGAYEQYF. The CDR3 DNA follows: TGCAGTGCCCCGGTGGGATCCGGGGCCTACGAGCAGTACTTC.

The CDR3 coding sequence is TGTGCCAGCAGTCTCCGACTAGCGGGGTCCTACAATGAGCAGTTCTTC. As protein: CASSLRLAGSYNEQFF. The V gene is TRBV12-3 or TRBV12-4, the J gene TRBJ2-1; 11 nucleotides line up with TRBD2. The ends lost 5 bases at V and 1 base at J; junction bases unmatched: 4. This CDR3 is built from 16 residues.

V usage is TRBV7-2 and J usage is TRBJ1-5; D ambiguous. V was shortened by 5 bases and J by 5 bases, with 10 bases between the two germline ends. This CDR3 has 13 residues. Germline loops: CDR1 SGHTA, CDR2 FQGNSA. As DNA, the CDR3 is TGTGCCAGCAGCCTAGACCTTTATCAGCCCCAGCATTTT. Its protein product is CASSLDLYQPQHF.

The chain couples TRBV9 to TRBJ1-6; TRBD1 matches at 8 bases. The trim removed 3 bases at V and 9 bases at J, leaving 5 bases unmatched. CDR1 and CDR2 (germline): SGDLS, YYNGEE. CDR3 length: 14 residues. CDR3 sequence (DNA): TGTGCCAGCAGCGACGGGGACAGGATTTCACCCCTCCACTTT. This codes for CASSDGDRISPLHF.

The chain carries TRBV7-2 and TRBJ1-5, with D tentatively TRBD1 (6 bases). Trimming cost V 0 bases and J 3 bases, with 9 bases left between them. CDR1 SGHTA and CDR2 FQGNSA come from the germline V gene. CDR3 size: 15 residues. CDR3 in amino acids: CASSLAGAINQPQHF. As DNA, the CDR3 is TGTGCCAGCAGCTTAGCGGGGGCGATCAATCAGCCCCAGCATTTT. The whole variable domain, filled in from reference TRBV7-2 and TRBJ1-5, reads GAGVSQSPSNKVTEKGKDVELRCDPISGHTALYWYRQSLGQGLEFLIYFQGNSAPDKSGLPSDRFSAERTGGSVSTLTIQRTQQEDSAVYLCASSLAGAINQPQHFGDGTRLSIL.

The chain joins TRBV24-1 to TRBJ2-1, with unresolved D. Trimming took off 2 bases at V and 1 base at J, with 11 bases between the two ends. Germline CDR1 KGHDR, CDR2 SFDVKD. This CDR3 has 16 residues. The DNA for the CDR3 is TGTGCCACCAGTGATTGGGCAGTGGGATCCTACAATGAGCAGTTCTTC. Encoded protein: CATSDWAVGSYNEQFF.

The rearrangement links TRBV6-2 or TRBV6-3 to TRBJ2-5; 10 nucleotides align to TRBD2. The germline gives CDR1 MNHEY, CDR2 SVGEGT. The trim removed 0 bases at V and 1 base at J, leaving 2 bases unmatched. CDR3 length: 16 residues. The CDR3 protein is CASSYSPSGSQETQYF. CDR3 DNA sequence: TGTGCCAGCAGTTACTCGCCTAGCGGGAGCCAAGAGACCCAGTACTTC.

The V call is TRBV5-1, the J call TRBJ2-5; TRBD2 aligns across 11 bases. This CDR3 comprises 17 residues. The V gene's germline CDR1 is SGHRS and CDR2 YFSETQ. V dropped 0 bases and J dropped 5; count of bases not matched to a gene: 9. In DNA, the CDR3 is TGCGCCAGCAGCTTGGTGGCTAGCGGGGGGATGTTTGAGACCCAGTACTTC. It yields the protein CASSLVASGGMFETQYF.

The genes are TRBV27 and TRBJ2-7; TRBD1 agrees at 9 bases. The CDR3 runs to 14 residues. The germline gives CDR1 MNHEY, CDR2 SMNVEV (reference sequence). With V trimmed by 7 bases and J by 3 bases, 7 bases remained unmatched. The DNA for the CDR3 is TGTGCCAGCAAAGGGGGACAGGGTAACTACGAGCAGTACTTC. Amino acid sequence: CASKGGQGNYEQYF.

The chain couples TRBV29-1 to TRBJ1-3, with D unclear. Trimming removed 3 bases at V and 4 bases at J, with 16 bases between. Per germline, CDR1 SQVTM and CDR2 ANQGSEA. The CDR3 contains 15 residues. The CDR3 spells CSVEVGWPGGNTIYF. Written as DNA, the CDR3 is TGCAGCGTTGAGGTTGGGTGGCCCGGAGGAAACACCATATATTTT.

This chain links TRBV5-6 with TRBJ1-5, with a possible D match to TRBD1 (6 bases). The V end lost 2 bases, the J end lost 2 bases, and 11 bases lay between the germline ends. Germline CDR1 and CDR2: SGHDT and YYEEEE. The CDR3 covers 15 residues. The chain's CDR3 is CASSLGGVRNQPQHF. In DNA, the CDR3 is TGTGCCAGCAGCTTAGGGGGTGTCCGCAATCAGCCCCAGCATTTT.

This sequence joins TRBV15 and TRBJ2-5; D ambiguous. The V gene's germline CDR1 is LNHNV and CDR2 YYDKDF (reference sequence). CDR3 length equals 13 residues. V was shortened by 5 bases and J by 5 bases, with 12 bases between the two germline ends. CDR3 residues: CATSPGPRETQYF. Here the CDR3 DNA reads TGTGCCACCAGCCCCGGGCCCCGGGAGACCCAGTACTTC.

This rearrangement joins TRBV7-2 to TRBJ1-3; possibly TRBD1 for D (5 bases). CDR1 SGHTA and CDR2 FQGNSA come from the germline V gene. V lost 0 bases to trimming and J lost 4 bases, with 7 bases between them. The CDR3 sequence is 14 residues long. The DNA for the CDR3 is TGTGCCAGCAGCTTAGCGCAGGGAGGAAACACCATATATTTT. Amino acid sequence: CASSLAQGGNTIYF.

The J gene is TRBJ2-3, the V gene TRBV25-1; D gene uncertain. The CDR3 has 14 residues. Germline CDR1 MGHDK, CDR2 SYGVNS. Trimming removed 3 bases at V and 1 base at J, with 8 bases between. The CDR3 nucleotides read TGTGCCAGCAGTGACAGGCGAGGCACAGATACGCAGTATTTT. Protein product: CASSDRRGTDTQYF.

This clonotype appeared once. This chain uses TRBV7-2 with TRBJ1-2; D gene unclear. CDR1 is SGHTA, CDR2 FQGNSA, per germline. Trimming pared 5 bases from V and 9 bases from J, leaving 13 bases between. This CDR3 contains 12 residues. CDR3 amino acids: CASSTAPGRYTF. The CDR3 nucleotides read TGTGCCAGCAGCACAGCTCCCGGTCGCTACACCTTC.

DNA for the CDR3: TGTGCCAGCAGTTTGACAGGGAGGAATGAGCAGTTCTTC. The encoded protein is CASSLTGRNEQFF. This rearrangement joins TRBV28 to TRBJ2-1; the D gene is possibly TRBD1 (7 bases). Germline V gene sequence: CDR1 MDHEN, CDR2 SYDVKM. This CDR3 region has 13 residues. Between the trimmed V and J ends, which lost 3 bases and 7 bases, there was a span of 10 bases. The whole variable domain, filled in from reference TRBV28 and TRBJ2-1, reads DVKVTQSSRYLVKRTGEKVFLECVQDMDHENMFWYRQDPGLGLRLIYFSYDVKMKEKGDIPEGYSVSREKKERFSLILESASTNQTSMYLCASSLTGRNEQFFGPGTRLTVL.